The 18 T cell receptor beta chains in this list originate from one sample, sequenced in a study of T cells in Graves' hyperthyroidism and ophthalmopathy. Researchers took RNA transcripts and amplified the TCR beta CDR3 regions from them. The primer set for the first-round RT-PCR of the TCR CDR3 was HTBI. In TCRdb, the multiplex PCR reads were re-called with MiXCR into one record per CDR3 protein. Altogether roughly 570,000 distinct CDR3 sequences are present, roughly 50% being singletons, with the ten largest covering around a fifth. Sample: peripheral blood or thyroid tissue (not recorded which). Receptors originate from an adult woman with Graves' disease, either hyperthyroidism or ophthalmopathy (not recorded which).

This chain joins TRBV5-4 and TRBJ2-5, with 8 bases that match TRBD2. V lost 0 bases to trimming and J lost 5 bases; unmatched junction nucleotides: 9. Germline V gives CDR1 SGHNT, CDR2 YYREEE (reference sequence). CDR3 length: 16 amino acids. In DNA, the CDR3 is TGTGCCAGCAGCTTGGCCGCGGGGGGCCAGCGGGAGACCCAGTACTTC. This translates into CASSLAAGGQRETQYF. Based on the CDR3 plus reference TRBV5-4 and TRBJ2-5, the full variable domain is ETGVTQSPTHLIKTRGQQVTLRCSSQSGHNTVSWYQQALGQGPQFIFQYYREEENGRGNFPPRFSGLQFPNYSSELNVNALELDDSALYLCASSLAAGGQRETQYFGPGTRLLVL.

A remark on this clonotype: The conserved final phenylalanine or tryptophan is absent from the CDR3, which likely points to a read error. This chain uses TRBV28 with TRBJ1-1; D ambiguous. This CDR3 is built from 13 residues. Germline CDR1 reads MDHEN; CDR2 reads SYDVKM. V was trimmed by 1 base and J by 0 bases, leaving 3 bases between them. In DNA, the CDR3 is TGTGCCAGCAGTTTATCAGTGAACACTGAAGCTTTCCTT. It encodes CASSLSVNTEAFL.

In its sample, this clonotype was seen a few times. The chain has TRBV27 and TRBJ2-2; D remains unclear. The CDR3 consists of 15 residues. Per germline, CDR1 MNHEY and CDR2 SMNVEV (reference sequence). V was shortened by 5 bases and J by 7 bases, with 17 bases between the two germline ends. CDR3 in amino acids: CASSKNTLEYGELFF. For the CDR3, the DNA is TGTGCCAGCAGTAAAAACACCTTGGAGTACGGGGAGCTGTTTTTT.

This clonotype was detected many times. The rearrangement uses TRBV4-1 and TRBJ2-7; 7 bases match TRBD1. The ends lost 4 bases at V and 3 bases at J; junction bases unmatched: 6. Germline values: CDR1 MGHRA, CDR2 YSYEKL. The CDR3 is made up of 14 amino acids. CDR3 nucleotide sequence: TGCGCCAGCAGCCTACGACAGGGTAACTACGAGCAGTACTTC. Amino acid sequence: CASSLRQGNYEQYF.

Only a few counts were recorded for this clonotype. The chain employs TRBV15 and TRBJ2-3; tentatively, D is TRBD2 (6 bases). Germline assignment: CDR1 LNHNV and CDR2 YYDKDF (reference sequence). There are 15 residues in the CDR3. V lost 3 bases to trimming and J lost 2 bases, with 12 bases between them. CDR3 sequence (DNA): TGTGCCACCAGCAGTGGAACGGGAGCCACAGATACGCAGTATTTT. Translation gives CATSSGTGATDTQYF.

This chain connects TRBV7-2 to TRBJ1-3; D is unclear. Germline V CDR1 and CDR2: SGHTA, FQGNSA. There are 10 residues in the CDR3. The ends were cut back, 8 bases at V and 7 bases at J, with 6 bases in the middle. The CDR3 nucleotides read TGTGCCAGCCAAGAGAACACCATATATTTT. Encoded protein: CASQENTIYF.

The chain couples TRBV11-1 to TRBJ2-5, with 14 positions matching TRBD2. The CDR3 is 17 residues long. V dropped 4 bases and J dropped 1; count of bases not matched to a gene: 5. CDR1 and CDR2 from the germline V gene are SGHAT and FQDESV (reference sequence). Here the CDR3 reads CASSWTSGGTIQETQYF. The CDR3 DNA follows: TGTGCCAGCAGCTGGACTAGCGGGGGGACGATCCAAGAGACCCAGTACTTC.

The chain links TRBV7-9 to TRBJ2-2, with D perhaps matching TRBD2 (6 bases). Between the trimmed V and J ends, which lost 1 base and 13 bases, there was a span of 7 bases. The CDR3 contains 11 residues. Germline V lookup: CDR1 SEHNR, CDR2 FQNEAQ (reference sequence). The CDR3 nucleotides are TGTGCCAGCAGCTTAGAGGGAGGGCTGTTTTTT. This encodes CASSLEGGLFF.

This clonotype has a count of ten or more. The chain combines TRBV3-1 with TRBJ2-2, with unresolved D. Germline V CDR1 and CDR2: LGHDT, YNNKEL (reference sequence). The CDR3 totals 11 residues. Trimming left V 2 bases short and J 5 bases short, with 0 bases between. The CDR3 sequence is CASSQTGELFF. The CDR3 DNA is TGTGCCAGCAGCCAAACCGGGGAGCTGTTTTTT.

V is TRBV7-9 and J is TRBJ1-2; D not resolved. This CDR3 has 19 amino acids. Deletions cut 1 base from V and 1 base from J, with 22 bases between. Germline-derived CDR1 and CDR2 are SEHNR and FQNEAQ (reference sequence). The CDR3 DNA reads TGTGCCAGCAGCTTAGAGGGAATCAGAAAAGGACCGAATAACTATGGCTACACCTTC. This gives the protein CASSLEGIRKGPNNYGYTF.

A few counts support this clonotype. This chain connects TRBV7-2 to TRBJ1-1; D gene uncertain. The CDR3 contains 17 residues. V was pared by 0 bases and J by 7 bases, with 21 bases between. The germline V gene encodes CDR1 SGHTA and CDR2 FQGNSA. The CDR3 coding sequence is TGTGCCAGCAGCTTAGCTGTTTGGATACGAACAAATAATGAAGCTTTCTTT. The encoded protein is CASSLAVWIRTNNEAFF.

This clonotype was found a few times. A clone one base away is much larger, so this may be a read error. The chain employs TRBV7-2 and TRBJ2-5, with D unresolved. V dropped 1 base and J dropped 5 bases, with 8 bases sitting between them. Germline values: CDR1 SGHTA, CDR2 FQGNSA. The CDR3 has 13 residues. The CDR3 loop is CASSLGLMETQYF. CDR3 sequence (DNA): TGTGCCAGCAGCTTAGGGCTTATGGAGACCCAGTACTTC.

In this sample, this clonotype turned up many times. This sequence joins TRBV11-2 and TRBJ2-5, with a tentative D call TRBD1 (6 bases). Trimming stripped 3 bases from V and 7 bases from J, with 18 bases between. Germline V gene lookup returns CDR1 SGHAT and CDR2 FQNNGV. CDR3 length equals 15 residues. The CDR3 coding sequence is TGTGCCAGCAGCTTCGCACAGGGTTCCTGGTCGACCCAGTACTTC. Amino acids: CASSFAQGSWSTQYF. Full variable domain (rest looked up from reference TRBV11-2 and TRBJ2-5): EAGVAQSPRYKIIEKRQSVAFWCNPISGHATLYWYQQILGQGPKLLIQFQNNGVVDDSQLPKDRFSAERLKGVDSTLKIQPAKLEDSAVYLCASSFAQGSWSTQYFGPGTRLLVL.

This clonotype was seen ten or more times. V is TRBV20-1 and J is TRBJ1-1, with no clear D. The V end lost 3 bases, the J end lost 2 bases, and 10 bases lay between the germline ends. Germline values: CDR1 DFQATT, CDR2 SNEGSKA (reference sequence). This CDR3 contains 13 residues. CDR3 sequence: CSASFPGNTEAFF. The DNA for the CDR3 is TGCAGTGCTAGTTTTCCCGGTAACACTGAAGCTTTCTTT.

CDR3 nucleotide sequence: TGTGCCACCCGGACGATCGGGGGTGGCTACACCTTC. Residues: CATRTIGGGYTF. The chain joins TRBV24-1 to TRBJ1-2; D may be TRBD1 (5 bases). Trimming cost V 9 bases and J 7 bases, with 14 bases left between them. Germline loops: CDR1 KGHDR, CDR2 SFDVKD. The CDR3 runs 12 residues.

V usage is TRBV15 and J usage is TRBJ2-7; TRBD1 or TRBD2 may be the D gene (6 bases each). The CDR3 contains 14 residues. The V gene lost 0 bases and the J gene lost 3 bases, with 9 bases spanning the gap. Germline lookup yields CDR1 LNHNV and CDR2 YYDKDF (reference sequence). The CDR3 here is CATSRDGGGYEQYF. In DNA form, the CDR3 reads TGTGCCACCAGCAGAGACGGAGGGGGCTACGAGCAGTACTTC. Complete variable domain (other parts from reference TRBV15 and TRBJ2-7): DAMVIQNPRYQVTQFGKPVTLSCSQTLNHNVMYWYQQKSSQAPKLLFHYYDKDFNNEADTPDNFQSRRPNTSFCFLDIRSPGLGDTAMYLCATSRDGGGYEQYFGPGTRLTVT.

The V gene is TRBV20-1, the J gene TRBJ1-6, with a possible D match to TRBD1 (6 bases). Germline CDR1 is DFQATT and CDR2 is SNEGSKA (reference sequence). This CDR3 comprises 14 residues. V lost 0 bases, J lost 10 bases, and 13 bases lay in between. CDR3 bases: TGCAGTGCTAGAGAACAGGGAGCTGGGTCACCCCTCCACTTT. It codes for CSAREQGAGSPLHF.

This clonotype was seen at least ten times. V is TRBV20-1 and J is TRBJ2-7, with TRBD2 matching over 10 bases. This CDR3 is built from 14 residues. The germline V gene has CDR1 DFQATT and CDR2 SNEGSKA (reference sequence). V lost 6 bases to trimming and J lost 0 bases; unmatched junction nucleotides: 5. CDR3 bases: TGCAGTGCCCTAACTAGCGGGAACTCCTACGAGCAGTACTTC. It is translated as CSALTSGNSYEQYF.